This is a list of T cell receptor beta chains from one sample in a study of blood T cells in healthy people across ages. TCRdb reprocessed the 5' RACE reads with MiXCR, giving one entry per CDR3 protein. The table includes fewer than 750,000 distinct CDR3 sequences, around 50% detected once. What was sequenced was blood. These receptors originate from a woman over 75 in good health. Both conserved end residues are part of each CDR3. The D gene is left open where the match is weak. Rows give clone size only sometimes, using once, few, many, or a class for an expanded clone.

d_call	clone_size	j_call	v_call	cdr3_nt	cdr3_aa
.	.	TRBJ2-3	TRBV30	TGTGCCGGGAGTGTAGGGAATACGCAGTATTTT	CAGSVGNTQYF
.	.	TRBJ1-1	TRBV20-1	TGCAGTGCTAGAGACTTTACTGGTCAGGGGAGCACTGAAGCTTTCTTT	CSARDFTGQGSTEAFF
.	.	TRBJ1-1	TRBV7-9	TGTGCCAGCAGCGTAGAAGGGCAGACTGAAGCTTTCTTT	CASSVEGQTEAFF
.	.	TRBJ1-2	TRBV28	TGTGCCAGCCGTTATAGGTCCTATGGCTACACCTTC	CASRYRSYGYTF
.	few	TRBJ2-7	TRBV27	TGTGCCAGCAGTCCCCGCCAGGGGTCCCGCTACGAGCAGTACTTC	CASSPRQGSRYEQYF
TRBD2	few	TRBJ2-1	TRBV20-1	TGCAGTGCTCCTTCCCCTAGCGGGGGTAACAATGAGCAGTTCTTC	CSAPSPSGGNNEQFF
.	.	TRBJ1-5	TRBV4-1	TGCGCCAGCAGCCAAGTGAAGAATCAGCCCCAGCATTTT	CASSQVKNQPQHF
TRBD2	once	TRBJ2-5	TRBV20-1	TGCAGTGCTTTCGGCCGCCTTCAAGCGGGATTCCAAGAGACCCAGTACTTC	CSAFGRLQAGFQETQYF
.	.	TRBJ1-5	TRBV20-1	TGCAGTGCTAGAGATTCCAGATGGAATCAGCCCCAGCATTTT	CSARDSRWNQPQHF
.	.	TRBJ2-5	TRBV15	TGTGCCACCAGTTCGGACCCCCAAGAGACCCAGTATTTC	CATSSDPQETQYF
TRBD2	.	TRBJ2-3	TRBV14	TGTGCCAGCAGCCAACGCGCCGGGACTAGCGGGGGGGCCGGAGATACGCAGTATTTT	CASSQRAGTSGGAGDTQYF
.	.	TRBJ2-7	TRBV29-1	TGCAGCGTTTCGACAGCCTCCTCCTACGAGCAGTACTTC	CSVSTASSYEQYF
.	.	TRBJ2-5	TRBV20-1	TGCAGTGCTAGAGATCTAAAACTTTTTAATGAGCAGTACTTC	CSARDLKLFNEQYF
.	.	TRBJ2-7	TRBV28	TGTGCCAGCAGTTTTTTCACCCTTGGCGAGCAGTACTTC	CASSFFTLGEQYF
.	.	TRBJ1-2	TRBV29-1	TGCAGCGTTGAAACAGGTGCCAACTATGGCTACACCTTC	CSVETGANYGYTF
TRBD1	.	TRBJ2-4	TRBV12-3/TRBV12-4	TGTGCCAGCAGCGCCCGGGACAGGGACTTTGAGCAGCACTTC	CASSARDRDFEQHF
TRBD2	.	TRBJ2-5	TRBV3-1	TGTACCAGCAGCCGAGGACTAGGCGGGTTCAATGAGCAGTACTTC	CTSSRGLGGFNEQYF